The 22 T cell receptor beta chains listed next were all sequenced from one sample in a study of radiotherapy plus CTLA-4 blockade in lung cancer. Assay: immunoSEQ multiplex PCR; the TCRdb copy retains only in-frame clones and omits some. The table includes some 90,000 clones, over 80% detected once. This specimen was peripheral blood, taken from a patient treated with radiotherapy plus ipilimumab. Source of these receptors: a human donor with non-small cell lung cancer who had stable disease on radiotherapy plus ipilimumab.

The rearrangement joins TRBV7-3 to TRBJ2-1; 7 positions agree with TRBD2. The germline V gene encodes CDR1 SGHTA and CDR2 FQGTGA. V gave up 5 bases and J gave up 5 bases; unmatched junction bases: 9. CDR3 length: 15 residues. The CDR3 loop is CASSAERLAHNEQFF. Here the CDR3 DNA reads TGTGCCAGCAGCGCCGAGAGACTAGCTCACAATGAGCAGTTCTTC.

The CDR3, as DNA: TGTGCCAGCAGCTTAACGTCTCCTGCTAGCGCCGACAGACGGGGTGCCTATGGCTACACCTTC. Its protein is CASSLTSPASADRRGAYGYTF. J is TRBJ1-2 and V is TRBV7-3; the D gene is possibly TRBD1 (5 bases). Germline values: CDR1 SGHTA, CDR2 FQGTGA. This CDR3 is built from 21 residues. Between the trimmed V and J ends, which lost 0 bases and 4 bases, there was a span of 30 bases.

This chain connects TRBV6-6 to TRBJ1-6, with 7 bases aligning to TRBD1. Trimming took 5 bases from V and 9 from J; bases not matched to a gene: 10. Germline V CDR1 and CDR2: MNHNY, SVGAGI (reference sequence). The length of the CDR3 is 15 residues. The CDR3 protein is CASSTFGGQSSPLHF. The CDR3 DNA reads as TGTGCCAGCAGTACCTTTGGGGGACAGTCTTCACCCCTCCACTTT.

CDR3 nucleotides: TGTGCCAGCAGCTTAAGGAGCGAGGACGAGCAGTACTTC. It encodes CASSLRSEDEQYF. The chain recombines TRBV5-4 with TRBJ2-7, with no clear D. The CDR3 extends over 13 amino acids. Between the trimmed V and J ends, which lost 2 bases and 5 bases, there was a span of 11 bases. CDR1 is SGHNT, CDR2 YYREEE, per germline (reference sequence).

CDR3 region: CASSQAGTSGIEQYF. For the CDR3, the DNA is TGTGCCAGCTCTCAAGCCGGGACTAGCGGGATCGAGCAGTACTTC. This rearrangement joins TRBV18 to TRBJ2-7; 13 bases fit TRBD2. The CDR3 runs 15 residues. V trimming: 6 bases; J trimming: 6 bases; junction bases outside the gene matches: 8. Germline V gene sequence: CDR1 KGHSH, CDR2 LQKENI.

The rearrangement joins TRBV11-2 to TRBJ2-3; 9 bases align to TRBD1. CDR3 size: 15 residues. Germline V gene lookup returns CDR1 SGHAT and CDR2 FQNNGV. Trimming removed 3 bases from V and 2 bases from J; junction bases left unmatched: 3. The CDR3 loop is CASSFDRGATDTQYF. The CDR3 DNA reads as TGTGCCAGCAGCTTCGACAGGGGGGCCACAGATACGCAGTATTTT. The whole variable domain, remainder taken from reference TRBV11-2 and TRBJ2-3, is EAGVAQSPRYKIIEKRQSVAFWCNPISGHATLYWYQQILGQGPKLLIQFQNNGVVDDSQLPKDRFSAERLKGVDSTLKIQPAKLEDSAVYLCASSFDRGATDTQYFGPGTRLTVL.

V usage is TRBV27 and J usage is TRBJ1-4, with 7 bases that match TRBD1. The CDR3 has 14 residues. The germline gives CDR1 MNHEY, CDR2 SMNVEV (reference sequence). Trimming at V came to 0 bases and at J to 8 bases, leaving 3 bases not matched to a gene. CDR3: CASSLSGTVEKLFF. The CDR3 DNA sequence: TGTGCCAGCAGTTTATCGGGGACAGTCGAAAAACTGTTTTTT.

The chain joins TRBV11-1 to TRBJ2-7, with D possibly being TRBD2 (6 bases). Trimming took 0 bases from V and 3 from J, leaving 9 bases between them. This CDR3 spans 14 amino acids. Germline V gene data show CDR1 as SGHAT and CDR2 as FQDESV (reference sequence). As DNA, the CDR3 is TGTGCCAGCAGCTTAGCGGGAGGACTCTACGAGCAGTACTTC. As protein: CASSLAGGLYEQYF.

This clone has a handful of counts. The chain uses TRBV7-2 and TRBJ1-1, with a weak D call TRBD1 (5 bases). The V end lost 1 base, the J end lost 0 bases, and 9 bases lay between the germline ends. CDR1 SGHTA and CDR2 FQGNSA come from the germline V gene. This CDR3 has 15 amino acids. The CDR3 DNA is TGTGCCAGCAGCTTAGGGGCAGGGATGAACACTGAAGCTTTCTTT. Protein sequence: CASSLGAGMNTEAFF.

The chain is built from TRBV5-4 and TRBJ2-5, with D possibly matching TRBD2 (7 bases). The CDR3 is 18 residues long. V was shortened by 1 base and J by 0 bases, with 19 bases between the two germline ends. CDR1 is SGHNT and CDR2 is YYREEE in the germline V gene (reference sequence). CDR3 in amino acids: CASSLRAGALKYQETQYF. CDR3 DNA: TGTGCCAGCAGCTTGCGCGCGGGGGCCCTTAAGTACCAAGAGACCCAGTACTTC.

The V call is TRBV5-5, the J call TRBJ2-7, with 7 bases fitting TRBD1. Germline values: CDR1 SGHKS, CDR2 YYEKEE (reference sequence). The CDR3 has 14 amino acids. V trimming: 1 base; J trimming: 1 base; junction bases outside the gene matches: 2. Here the CDR3 DNA reads TGTGCCAGCAGCTTGAGGGACAGATCCTACGAGCAGTACTTC. This codes for CASSLRDRSYEQYF.

The V call is TRBV6-5, the J call TRBJ1-6; tentative D call: TRBD1 (6 bases). The V end lost 1 base, the J end lost 7 bases, and 14 bases lay between the germline ends. The germline gives CDR1 MNHEY, CDR2 SVGAGI. The CDR3 runs to 16 residues. The CDR3 DNA follows: TGTGCCAGCAGTTACTACATCAACAGGGAAAATTCACCCCTCCACTTT. Protein product: CASSYYINRENSPLHF.

The chain recombines TRBV5-1 with TRBJ2-7; a possible D gene is TRBD1 (6 bases). This CDR3 region has 12 residues. Looked up from germline, CDR1 is SGHRS and CDR2 is YFSETQ. Trimming took 4 bases from V and 7 from J, leaving 12 bases between them. CDR3 in amino acids: CASSDTGLEQYF. For the CDR3, the DNA is TGCGCCAGCAGCGATACAGGGTTAGAGCAGTACTTC.

In this sample, this clone turned up once. The chain employs TRBV27 and TRBJ1-2, with D tentatively TRBD1 (5 bases). The CDR3 is made up of 15 amino acids. Germline values: CDR1 MNHEY, CDR2 SMNVEV (reference sequence). V was clipped by 4 bases and J by 0 bases, with 12 bases between them. Here the CDR3 DNA reads TGTGCCAGCAGTTCTCACTGGGGGGCTAACTATGGCTACACCTTC. Translating gives CASSSHWGANYGYTF.

The chain uses TRBV6-5 and TRBJ1-2; 7 nucleotides agree with TRBD1. The CDR3 length is 16 residues. CDR1 is MNHEY, CDR2 SVGAGI, per germline. Germline trimming cut 0 bases from V and 4 bases from J; bases unmatched to any gene: 8. As DNA, the CDR3 is TGTGCCAGCAGTTACTCGTTTATAGGGGGCAGCTATGGCTACACCTTC. It translates to CASSYSFIGGSYGYTF.

This clone turned up a few times. The rearrangement joins TRBV11-1 to TRBJ2-7, with 7 bases aligning to TRBD2. This CDR3 is built from 13 residues. CDR1 and CDR2 (germline): SGHAT, FQDESV (reference sequence). After removal of 3 bases from V and 7 bases from J, the junction contained 6 bases not matched to a gene. The CDR3 here is CASSFDRAGEQYF. In nucleotides, the CDR3 is TGTGCCAGCAGCTTTGACAGAGCGGGAGAGCAGTACTTC.

This clone was detected once. The chain employs TRBV5-1 and TRBJ1-2; D is perhaps TRBD1 (5 bases). This CDR3 comprises 16 residues. The V end was cut by 0 bases, the J end by 5 bases, with 17 bases between. Germline V gene lookup returns CDR1 SGHRS and CDR2 YFSETQ. The CDR3 is CASSLGLPSGEYGYTF. The DNA for the CDR3 is TGCGCCAGCAGCTTGGGCCTTCCGTCGGGGGAATATGGCTACACCTTC.

The chain carries TRBV19 and TRBJ1-5; 7 positions agree with TRBD1. The trim removed 3 bases at V and 0 bases at J, leaving 5 bases unmatched. Germline V gene lookup returns CDR1 LNHDA and CDR2 SQIVND (reference sequence). This CDR3 contains 16 residues. CDR3 in DNA: TGTGCCAGTAGTATTAGGGACAGCTATAGCAATCAGCCCCAGCATTTT. This translates into CASSIRDSYSNQPQHF.

The chain combines TRBV27 with TRBJ1-5, with D maybe TRBD1 (6 bases). Germline CDR1 is MNHEY and CDR2 is SMNVEV (reference sequence). The CDR3 is made up of 13 amino acids. V was shortened by 2 bases and J by 7 bases, with 9 bases between the two germline ends. The CDR3 region has the DNA TGTGCCAGCAGTTTAGTGGGGGCCCAGCCCCAGCATTTT. This encodes CASSLVGAQPQHF.

The V call is TRBV7-8, the J call TRBJ2-7, with D perhaps TRBD1 or TRBD2 (7 bases each). V gave up 4 bases and J gave up 3 bases, with 16 bases separating them. The CDR3 extends over 15 amino acids. In germline, CDR1 is SGHVS, CDR2 FQNEAQ. The CDR3 DNA reads TGTGCCAGCAGCTCGCGGGGGACAGACTTCTACGAGCAGTACTTC. Translation: CASSSRGTDFYEQYF.

J is TRBJ2-1 and V is TRBV5-1, with TRBD2 matching over 7 bases. The V segment lost 5 bases and the J segment 5 bases; nucleotides outside the gene matches: 4. CDR3 length: 13 residues. CDR1 is SGHRS and CDR2 is YFSETQ in the germline V gene. The CDR3, as DNA: TGCGCCAGCAGGAGCGGGAAGAACAATGAGCAGTTCTTC. Translated: CASRSGKNNEQFF.

The chain joins TRBV7-3 to TRBJ1-1, with TRBD1 matching over 7 bases. The ends lost 4 bases at V and 4 bases at J; junction bases unmatched: 6. CDR1 SGHTA and CDR2 FQGTGA come from the germline V gene. The length of the CDR3 is 14 residues. CDR3 in DNA: TGTGCCAGCAGCTCCCAGGGGGGGACCACTGAAGCTTTCTTT. Encoded protein: CASSSQGGTTEAFF.